Each of the 23 T cell receptor beta chains below was sequenced from the same sample in a study of early T cells in non-severe SARS-CoV-2 infection. One entry per CDR3 protein, called by TCRdb with MiXCR from the 5' RACE reads. Of about 110,000 distinct CDR3 sequences listed, around an eighth are singletons. The sequencing sample was made of whole blood. The receptor set was obtained from an adult who was a healthcare worker with PCR-confirmed SARS-CoV-2 infection or an uninfected control (not recorded which).

The chain uses TRBV9 and TRBJ2-7; 9 nucleotides align to TRBD2. CDR3 length equals 14 residues. CDR1 and CDR2 (germline): SGDLS, YYNGEE. V was clipped by 10 bases and J by 2 bases; unmatched bases: 10. The CDR3 here is CAPKQAGGPYEQYF. CDR3 nucleotide sequence: TGTGCCCCCAAACAGGCGGGAGGGCCCTACGAGCAGTACTTC. The variable domain in full, with the rest retrieved from reference TRBV9 and TRBJ2-7, is DSGVTQTPKHLITATGQRVTLRCSPRSGDLSVYWYQQSLDQGLQFLIQYYNGEERAKGNILERFSAQQFPDLHSELNLSSLELGDSALYFCAPKQAGGPYEQYFGPGTRLTVT.

This clonotype occurred a few times. This chain uses TRBV12-5 with TRBJ1-3; D perhaps matches TRBD1 (5 bases). From germline, CDR1 is LGHNT and CDR2 FRNRAP. CDR3 length equals 14 residues. With 5 bases removed from V and 3 bases from J, the gap between germline ends came to 11 bases. The CDR3 protein is CASGLRGIGNTIYF. Written as DNA, the CDR3 is TGTGCTAGTGGTCTAAGGGGAATTGGAAACACCATATATTTT.

The chain carries TRBV20-1 and TRBJ1-6; D not resolved. The CDR3 loop spans 16 amino acids. CDR1 DFQATT and CDR2 SNEGSKA come from the germline V gene (reference sequence). V lost 2 bases and J 0 bases, leaving 11 bases between the germline ends. CDR3 amino acids: CSARQVESSYNSPLHF. CDR3 nucleotide sequence: TGCAGTGCTAGACAGGTTGAGAGCTCCTATAATTCACCCCTCCACTTT.

The J gene is TRBJ2-3, the V gene TRBV7-9; 8 bases map to TRBD2. Germline-derived CDR1 and CDR2 are SEHNR and FQNEAQ (reference sequence). J was trimmed by 6 bases and V by 8 bases; bases with no gene match: 13. The CDR3 runs to 15 residues. The CDR3 DNA follows: TGTGCCAGCCAGAGCGGGGCCAGCGGGAGTGATACGCAGTATTTT. Protein: CASQSGASGSDTQYF.

The gene calls are TRBV28 and TRBJ1-6; the D is unclear. The germline gives CDR1 MDHEN, CDR2 SYDVKM. This CDR3 is 15 amino acids long. Deletions cut 8 bases from V and 10 bases from J, with 21 bases between. The chain's CDR3 is CASVTPGGMHSPLHF. CDR3 DNA: TGTGCCAGCGTCACTCCGGGCGGGATGCACTCACCCCTCCACTTT.

This clonotype was seen a few times. The V call is TRBV7-8, the J call TRBJ2-3; 10 bases map to TRBD2. The germline CDR1 and CDR2 sequences are SGHVS and FQNEAQ. The CDR3 covers 19 residues. Unmatched junction bases numbered 15, after V lost 4 bases and J lost 2 bases. CDR3 nucleotide sequence: TGTGCCAGCAGCTCCACGGGGCGAGGGCTAGCGGGAGACACAGATACGCAGTATTTT. Its protein product is CASSSTGRGLAGDTDTQYF.

Turning to this clonotype: The CDR3 carries no conserved terminal phenylalanine or tryptophan, so it likely arises from a read error. This rearrangement joins TRBV11-2 to TRBJ1-5; D is ambiguous. V lost 0 bases and J lost 4, with 10 bases in between. This CDR3 has 15 amino acids. Per germline, CDR1 SGHAT and CDR2 FQNNGV. Here the CDR3 reads CASSLDLLGNQPQHY. For the CDR3, the DNA is TGTGCCAGCAGCTTAGACTTACTTGGGAATCAGCCCCAGCATTAT.

This chain joins TRBV25-1 and TRBJ1-3, with no clear D. CDR1 and CDR2 from the germline V gene are MGHDK and SYGVNS. The CDR3 sequence is 14 residues long. Deletions cut 2 bases from V and 4 bases from J, with 9 bases between. CDR3 DNA sequence: TGTGCCAGCAGTGAACCGGCGACCGGAAACACCATATATTTT. Translated: CASSEPATGNTIYF.

V gene TRBV6-5 combines with J gene TRBJ2-7, with D unclear. Germline CDR1 and CDR2: MNHEY and SVGAGI. V shed 6 bases and J shed 1 base, with 13 bases lying between them. This CDR3 is built from 14 residues. DNA of the CDR3: TGTGCCAGCAGAATGACGCTGTCGTCCTACGAGCAGTACTTC. Translated: CASRMTLSSYEQYF.

This clonotype was detected many times. This rearrangement joins TRBV20-1 to TRBJ2-3; 9 bases are a match to TRBD2. The CDR3 is 15 residues long. CDR1 and CDR2 from the germline V gene are DFQATT and SNEGSKA (reference sequence). CDR3 amino acids: CSLGAGGLSTDTQYF. The DNA of the CDR3 is TGCAGCCTAGGAGCGGGGGGCCTTAGCACAGATACGCAGTATTTT.

This clonotype was detected ten times or more. The V gene is TRBV7-6, the J gene TRBJ1-4; D may be TRBD1 (5 bases). Trimming left V 5 bases short and J 0 bases short, with 16 bases between. Looked up from germline, CDR1 is SGHVS and CDR2 is FNYEAQ. The CDR3 sequence is 17 residues long. CDR3 sequence: CASSILTPTATNEKLFF. CDR3 bases: TGTGCCAGCAGCATACTAACCCCGACAGCAACTAATGAAAAACTGTTTTTT.

This clonotype was detected a few times. J is TRBJ1-2 and V is TRBV6-5; 9 bases map to TRBD1. Germline V gene sequence: CDR1 MNHEY, CDR2 SVGAGI. The CDR3 is made up of 14 amino acids. V gave up 5 bases and J gave up 7 bases; unmatched junction bases: 8. This CDR3 reads CASSPPGQGRGYTF. For the CDR3, the DNA is TGTGCCAGCAGTCCACCGGGACAGGGCCGTGGCTACACCTTC.

The rearrangement links TRBV7-2 to TRBJ1-1, with D perhaps TRBD1 (5 bases). V lost 2 bases and J lost 3, with 16 bases in between. From germline, CDR1 is SGHTA and CDR2 FQGNSA. The CDR3 is 16 amino acids. Written as DNA, the CDR3 is TGTGCCAGCAGCTTAACCGTCTGGGGGACGGACACTGAAGCTTTCTTT. Its protein product is CASSLTVWGTDTEAFF.

A few counts support this clonotype. V gene TRBV7-9 combines with J gene TRBJ2-5; D might be TRBD1 (6 bases). Looked up from germline, CDR1 is SEHNR and CDR2 is FQNEAQ (reference sequence). The CDR3 runs 16 residues. Trimming took off 8 bases at V and 7 bases at J, with 26 bases between the two ends. The CDR3: CASEGHHPTLEATQYF. The CDR3 DNA reads TGTGCCAGCGAGGGACACCACCCGACGCTGGAGGCGACCCAGTACTTC. Full variable domain (rest looked up from reference TRBV7-9 and TRBJ2-5): DTGVSQNPRHKITKRGQNVTFRCDPISEHNRLYWYRQTLGQGPEFLTYFQNEAQLEKSRLLSDRFSAERPKGSFSTLEIQRTEQGDSAMYLCASEGHHPTLEATQYFGPGTRLLVL.

This clonotype was counted ten times or more. V usage is TRBV7-9 and J usage is TRBJ2-7, with D perhaps given as TRBD1 or TRBD2 (5 bases each). This CDR3 contains 16 residues. The V and J ends lost 3 bases and 0 bases respectively, with 15 bases between them. Germline V CDR1 and CDR2: SEHNR, FQNEAQ (reference sequence). For the CDR3, the DNA is TGTGCCAGCAGCTTGGGGAGAGGGGACCTCTCCTACGAGCAGTACTTC. Translating gives CASSLGRGDLSYEQYF.

This clonotype was picked up many times. V gene TRBV5-4 combines with J gene TRBJ1-1; weak D call: TRBD1 (5 bases). The CDR3 covers 16 residues. The germline V gene has CDR1 SGHNT and CDR2 YYREEE (reference sequence). Trimming removed 1 base from V and 6 bases from J, with 19 bases in between. The CDR3 region has the DNA TGTGCCAGCAGCTTGAAGTTAGGGGAGGGTTTTTCTGAAGCTTTCTTT. Translating it yields CASSLKLGEGFSEAFF.

This clonotype appeared many times. The V gene is TRBV11-3, the J gene TRBJ2-5; 9 nucleotides align to TRBD1. V trimming: 2 bases; J trimming: 5 bases; junction bases outside the gene matches: 3. CDR1 is SGHNT and CDR2 is YENEEA in the germline V gene. The CDR3 totals 14 residues. Written as DNA, the CDR3 is TGTGCCAGCAGCTTACGTACAGGGGGCGAGACCCAGTACTTC. Translation gives CASSLRTGGETQYF.

This clonotype was detected only a few times. The rearrangement joins TRBV20-1 to TRBJ2-3; possibly TRBD2 for D (5 bases). CDR3 length equals 13 residues. Trimming removed 3 bases at V and 10 bases at J, with 17 bases between. Germline V lookup: CDR1 DFQATT, CDR2 SNEGSKA (reference sequence). The CDR3 DNA reads TGCAGTGCTAGCCCTGTTACTAGTCGTTCGCAGTATTTT. Its translation: CSASPVTSRSQYF.

CDR3: CSATSSGVLNQPQHF. The CDR3 DNA follows: TGCAGTGCTACAAGCTCAGGGGTCCTAAATCAGCCCCAGCATTTT. The V gene is TRBV20-1, the J gene TRBJ1-5; the D gene is possibly TRBD1 (6 bases). Germline loops: CDR1 DFQATT, CDR2 SNEGSKA (reference sequence). Trimming shortened V by 4 bases and J by 4 bases, and 17 bases separated the two germline ends. This CDR3 contains 15 residues.

This clonotype is judged medium-sized. The chain employs TRBV28 and TRBJ2-7; TRBD1 might be the D (5 bases). V was pared by 3 bases and J by 3 bases, with 15 bases between. The CDR3 has 15 amino acids. Germline lookup yields CDR1 MDHEN and CDR2 SYDVKM. Written as DNA, the CDR3 is TGTGCCAGCAGTTTTCATGGTGCAGGGCGCTACGAGCAGTACTTC. Amino acids: CASSFHGAGRYEQYF.

This clonotype has a count of ten or more. The chain carries TRBV28 and TRBJ2-3; no reliable D call. CDR3 length: 12 amino acids. Trimming shortened V by 3 bases and J by 5 bases, and 6 bases separated the two germline ends. The V gene's germline CDR1 is MDHEN and CDR2 SYDVKM. CDR3 bases: TGTGCCAGCAGTTTCCTGGGAGATACGCAGTATTTT. Its protein product is CASSFLGDTQYF.

In this sample, this clonotype turned up many times. The chain links TRBV6-6 to TRBJ1-2; D is unresolved. The V gene lost 11 bases and the J gene lost 4 bases, with 11 bases spanning the gap. The CDR3 covers 11 residues. Germline V gene data show CDR1 as MNHNY and CDR2 as SVGAGI (reference sequence). CDR3 residues: CALLAGYGYTF. DNA of the CDR3: TGTGCCCTATTGGCTGGCTATGGCTACACCTTC.

The rearrangement uses TRBV2 and TRBJ1-2; 7 nucleotides agree with TRBD1. J gave up 4 bases and V 7 bases, and 3 bases lay outside the gene matches. From germline, CDR1 is SNHLY and CDR2 FYNNEI. The CDR3 is 12 amino acids. Here the CDR3 reads CASKRDSYGYTF. For the CDR3, the DNA is TGTGCCAGCAAAAGGGACAGCTATGGCTACACCTTC.